The T cell receptor beta chain described here comes from a study of shared clonotypes between healthy human individuals. Study observations and caveats: Read depth was anticipated to influence clonotype sharing among donors.

A word on this clone: Its antigen remains unknown.

Genomic DNA belonging to each subset was distributed in equal measure over several immunoSEQ plates. Original handling: Junction-only immunoSEQ data arrived without quality scores, meaning filtering differed. Clones were read by immunoSEQ multiplex PCR, and TCRdb kept only the in-frame ones, dropping some. V, J and clone size are taken as reported in that table, and D and trimming were inferred from the DNA itself. This sample has under 2.5 million clones, with around 90% found just once. The receptor was derived from a man aged 18 to 29 in good health. Some clones in this sample may be carry-over from other donors' samples. Specimen: naive CD4+ T cells from PBMCs. Subset described: CD45RA+ positively selected.

The CDR3: CASSEWAGNTIYF. The CDR3 DNA follows: TGTGCCAGCAGCGAGTGGGCTGGAAACACCATATATTTT. The V call is TRBV6-4, the J call TRBJ1-3; no clear D gene. The CDR3 consists of 13 residues. Germline CDR1 MRHNA, CDR2 SNTAGT. Trimming pared 6 bases from V and 2 bases from J, leaving 8 bases between.